This T cell receptor beta chain was profiled in a study of cytomegalovirus exposure and HLA in healthy donors. The CDR3 runs 15 residues. Trimming shortened V by 2 bases and J by 0 bases, and 8 bases separated the two germline ends. From germline, CDR1 is SGHTA and CDR2 FQGNSA. Both 60 Vbeta primers and 13 Jbeta primers went into the PCR. Sequencing was performed with immunoSEQ multiplex PCR; in TCRdb, only in-frame clones are kept and a portion is missing. This table holds 130,000 to 150,000 clones, around 76% found once. This clone has a single count. Sequencing input: PBMCs. V and J are TRBV7-2 and TRBJ1-5, with D maybe TRBD1 (5 bases). The origin of this receptor is a young man in good health and CMV-seronegative. CDR3 nucleotides: TGTGCCAGCAGCTTACGGGGGTTTAGCAATCAGCCCCAGCATTTT. It specifies CASSLRGFSNQPQHF.